Following are 32 T cell receptor beta chains from one sample sequenced in a study of blood T cell repertoires in COVID-19. Sequencing used immunoSEQ multiplex PCR; TCRdb keeps in-frame clones, though not all of them. Altogether about 220,000 clones are present, 65% to 85% being singletons, with the ten largest covering about 3.3%. Specimen: PBMCs or T cells enriched from blood (not recorded which). The receptor set was obtained from a woman in her sixties who had recovered from COVID-19.

The V gene is TRBV10-1, the J gene TRBJ1-2; 8 bases align to TRBD1. This CDR3 has 14 amino acids. V shed 7 bases and J 4 bases; nucleotides not matched to a gene: 8. The germline V gene has CDR1 WNHNN and CDR2 SYGVQD (reference sequence). CDR3 amino acids: CASMPGQASYGYTF. The DNA for the CDR3 is TGCGCCAGCATGCCGGGACAGGCAAGCTATGGCTACACCTTC.

Points on this clone: This sequence is one base from a far larger clone and is likely a read error. The chain employs TRBV5-5 and TRBJ1-1; D is uncertain. Trimming pared 2 bases from V and 1 base from J, leaving 6 bases between. Germline CDR1 reads SGHKS; CDR2 reads YYEKEE (reference sequence). The CDR3 extends over 13 amino acids. Here the CDR3 DNA reads TGTGCCAGCAGCTTAACCGGGAACACTGAAGCTTTCTTT. Translated: CASSLTGNTEAFF.

The chain combines TRBV16 with TRBJ2-2; tentative D call: TRBD2 (7 bases). V was clipped by 1 base and J by 1 base, with 10 bases between them. Germline V lookup: CDR1 KGHSY, CDR2 FQNENV. CDR3 length equals 16 residues. CDR3 amino acids: CASSQFGGLNTGELFF. CDR3 nucleotide sequence: TGTGCCAGCAGCCAATTCGGGGGGCTGAACACCGGGGAGCTGTTTTTT.

The rearrangement links TRBV6-5 to TRBJ2-7; 10 bases are a match to TRBD1. There are 16 residues in the CDR3. V lost 0 bases and J lost 3; bases outside the gene matches: 5. From germline, CDR1 is MNHEY and CDR2 SVGAGI. The DNA for the CDR3 is TGTGCCAGCAGTTACTCCGTAGGACAGGGGGTCTACGAGCAGTACTTC. This codes for CASSYSVGQGVYEQYF.

The genes are TRBV2 and TRBJ1-1, with no clear D. Germline V gene data show CDR1 as SNHLY and CDR2 as FYNNEI. V was clipped by 7 bases and J by 5 bases, with 14 bases between them. The CDR3 runs 13 residues. CDR3 sequence (DNA): TGTGCCAGCATATCCAGAAGAGGGACTGAAGCTTTCTTT. It codes for CASISRRGTEAFF.

This chain connects TRBV7-8 to TRBJ1-4; 9 nucleotides match TRBD1. Germline trimming cut 5 bases from V and 7 bases from J; bases unmatched to any gene: 11. Germline values: CDR1 SGHVS, CDR2 FQNEAQ. The CDR3 spans 16 residues. CDR3: CASSTLTGGAVEKLFF. CDR3 sequence (DNA): TGTGCCAGCAGCACACTTACAGGGGGCGCGGTTGAAAAACTGTTTTTT.

The chain recombines TRBV12-3 or TRBV12-4 with TRBJ1-5; D is ambiguous. The ends were cut back, 6 bases at V and 3 bases at J, with 9 bases in the middle. The CDR3 consists of 13 residues. CDR3 in DNA: TGTGCCAGCAGACAAGATTTCAATCAGCCCCAGCATTTT. It yields the protein CASRQDFNQPQHF.

This chain links TRBV6-5 with TRBJ2-1; 7 bases match TRBD2. Per germline, CDR1 MNHEY and CDR2 SVGAGI. The CDR3 contains 14 residues. V lost 0 bases to trimming and J lost 9 bases; unmatched junction nucleotides: 5. The CDR3 DNA reads as TGTGCCAGCAGTTACTCGTATTCTAGCGGTGAGCAGTTCTTC. Translating it yields CASSYSYSSGEQFF.

This chain connects TRBV5-8 to TRBJ1-1, with a weak D call TRBD1 (5 bases). Germline V CDR1 and CDR2: SGHTS, YDEGEE. There are 14 residues in the CDR3. The V gene lost 4 bases and the J gene lost 5 bases, with 15 bases spanning the gap. The CDR3, as DNA: TGTGCCAGCAGCCTCCTCCCCGGGGGAACTGAAGCTTTCTTT. As protein: CASSLLPGGTEAFF.

The chain is built from TRBV7-2 and TRBJ1-2, with a weak D call TRBD1 (5 bases). V dropped 1 base and J dropped 7 bases, with 13 bases sitting between them. Germline V gene lookup returns CDR1 SGHTA and CDR2 FQGNSA. The CDR3 contains 14 residues. CDR3 amino acids: CASSLESGRIGYTF. CDR3 DNA: TGTGCCAGCAGCTTAGAATCAGGGCGCATTGGCTACACCTTC.

The chain has TRBV13 and TRBJ1-3, with D tentatively TRBD1 (5 bases). Germline CDR1 and CDR2: PRHDT and FYEKMQ (reference sequence). The CDR3 loop spans 15 amino acids. Trimming cost V 7 bases and J 0 bases, with 13 bases left between them. The CDR3 spells CASTPPGGSGNTIYF. The CDR3 nucleotides are TGTGCCAGCACCCCCCCGGGGGGCTCTGGAAACACCATATATTTT.

The chain is built from TRBV6-1 and TRBJ1-5, with TRBD1 matching over 8 bases. CDR3 length equals 15 residues. Per germline, CDR1 MNHNS and CDR2 SASEGT. After removal of 2 bases from V and 6 bases from J, the junction contained 6 bases not matched to a gene. The CDR3 protein is CASSEIQGAFQPQHF. The CDR3 region has the DNA TGTGCCAGCAGTGAAATCCAGGGGGCTTTTCAGCCCCAGCATTTT.

As regards this clone: At the DNA level, this CDR3 is encoded by other sequences in the same sample as well. The chain has TRBV18 and TRBJ2-2; D possibly corresponds to TRBD1 (5 bases). The CDR3 runs to 13 residues. Between the trimmed V and J ends, which lost 3 bases and 3 bases, there was a span of 5 bases. Germline assignment: CDR1 KGHSH and CDR2 LQKENI. CDR3 coding DNA: TGTGCCAGCTCACCCAGGGACACCGGGGAGCTGTTTTTT. Residues: CASSPRDTGELFF.

The chain combines TRBV19 with TRBJ2-1; tentatively, D is TRBD2 (6 bases). This CDR3 comprises 13 residues. CDR1 LNHDA and CDR2 SQIVND come from the germline V gene (reference sequence). The V end lost 0 bases, the J end lost 10 bases, and 10 bases lay between the germline ends. The CDR3 bases are TGTGCCAGTAGTATAGAAGGCGGGAAAGAGCAGTTCTTC. Translated, it gives CASSIEGGKEQFF.

CDR3 in amino acids: CASSLSQTSGGTNEQFF. CDR3 in DNA: TGTGCCAGCTCACTTTCCCAAACTAGCGGGGGGACGAATGAGCAGTTCTTC. The chain has TRBV18 and TRBJ2-1; TRBD2 aligns across 12 bases. The CDR3 loop spans 17 amino acids. Germline V gene sequence: CDR1 KGHSH, CDR2 LQKENI. Losses at the gene ends were 4 bases for V and 7 bases for J; bases not matched to a gene: 11.

V usage is TRBV7-9 and J usage is TRBJ1-1, with TRBD1 as a possible D gene (6 bases). V gave up 5 bases and J gave up 5 bases, with 15 bases separating them. CDR3 length: 14 amino acids. Per germline, CDR1 SEHNR and CDR2 FQNEAQ (reference sequence). CDR3 loop: CASSPPAGVTEAFF. As DNA, the CDR3 is TGTGCCAGCAGCCCCCCGGCAGGGGTGACTGAAGCTTTCTTT. The whole variable domain, filled in from reference TRBV7-9 and TRBJ1-1, reads DTGVSQNPRHKITKRGQNVTFRCDPISEHNRLYWYRQTLGQGPEFLTYFQNEAQLEKSRLLSDRFSAERPKGSFSTLEIQRTEQGDSAMYLCASSPPAGVTEAFFGQGTRLTVV.

The chain couples TRBV7-2 to TRBJ2-7; 10 bases fit TRBD2. J was trimmed by 3 bases and V by 3 bases; bases with no gene match: 8. The CDR3 length is 16 residues. Germline V gene data show CDR1 as SGHTA and CDR2 as FQGNSA. This chain's CDR3 is CASSLGRLAGGYEQYF. The CDR3 DNA reads TGTGCCAGCAGCTTGGGGAGGTTAGCGGGGGGCTACGAGCAGTACTTC.

The rearrangement links TRBV6-5 to TRBJ2-3; no firm D call. This CDR3 region has 12 residues. V lost 8 bases and J 2 bases, leaving 8 bases between the germline ends. Germline CDR1 reads MNHEY; CDR2 reads SVGAGI. The CDR3 nucleotides are TGTGCCAGCGCCGGAGACACAGATACGCAGTATTTT. The encoded protein is CASAGDTDTQYF.

The rearrangement uses TRBV7-2 and TRBJ2-4; D possibly corresponds to TRBD1 (6 bases). The germline CDR1 and CDR2 sequences are SGHTA and FQGNSA. The V end was cut by 6 bases, the J end by 6 bases, with 21 bases between. This CDR3 region has 16 residues. CDR3 bases: TGTGCCAGCAGTCCGATGTTACAGGGTTTGGGAAACATTCAGTACTTC. It translates to CASSPMLQGLGNIQYF.

The chain joins TRBV7-6 to TRBJ1-5; 7 bases fit TRBD1. The CDR3 is 16 residues long. CDR1 and CDR2 (germline): SGHVS, FNYEAQ. V was pared by 5 bases and J by 7 bases, with 14 bases of the junction left unmatched. The CDR3 spells CASSPTMNRGRQPQHF. The CDR3 region has the DNA TGTGCCAGCAGCCCTACCATGAACAGGGGTCGGCAGCCCCAGCATTTT.

The chain has TRBV27 and TRBJ1-1, with a tentative D call TRBD1 (6 bases). There are 14 residues in the CDR3. Trimming shortened V by 5 bases and J by 1 base, and 11 bases separated the two germline ends. Germline loops: CDR1 MNHEY, CDR2 SMNVEV (reference sequence). DNA for the CDR3: TGTGCCAGCAGTCCTATAGGGGGGAACACTGAAGCTTTCTTT. This encodes CASSPIGGNTEAFF.

The rearrangement uses TRBV27 and TRBJ2-1, with 9 bases matching TRBD1. Looked up from germline, CDR1 is MNHEY and CDR2 is SMNVEV (reference sequence). The CDR3 has 16 amino acids. V gave up 4 bases and J gave up 7 bases; unmatched junction bases: 11. CDR3 region: CASSSRTGVILNEQFF. Written as DNA, the CDR3 is TGTGCCAGCAGTTCAAGGACAGGGGTGATCCTTAATGAGCAGTTCTTC.

The chain has TRBV6-5 and TRBJ1-2; D remains unclear. From germline, CDR1 is MNHEY and CDR2 SVGAGI. The CDR3 runs 12 residues. V was trimmed by 6 bases and J by 5 bases, leaving 10 bases between them. The CDR3 coding sequence is TGTGCCAGCAGACTACCTGATTATGGCTACACCTTC. Translation gives CASRLPDYGYTF.

The chain combines TRBV19 with TRBJ1-1; perhaps TRBD1 as D (6 bases). Trimming stripped 7 bases from V and 1 base from J, with 22 bases between. Germline CDR1 LNHDA, CDR2 SQIVND (reference sequence). The CDR3 length is 17 residues. Here the CDR3 DNA reads TGTGCCAGTACCCCGATTAGAGCGGACAGACCGAACACTGAAGCTTTCTTT. Protein: CASTPIRADRPNTEAFF.

The gene calls are TRBV5-1 and TRBJ2-7; tentative D call: TRBD2 (6 bases). Germline CDR1 reads SGHRS; CDR2 reads YFSETQ. V lost 3 bases, J lost 0 bases, and 13 bases lay in between. The CDR3 spans 15 residues. Here the CDR3 DNA reads TGCGCCAGCAGCTCCCAGGGAGGTAGCTCCTACGAGCAGTACTTC. Its protein is CASSSQGGSSYEQYF. Together with reference TRBV5-1 and TRBJ2-7, the CDR3 gives the full variable domain: KAGVTQTPRYLIKTRGQQVTLSCSPISGHRSVSWYQQTPGQGLQFLFEYFSETQRNKGNFPGRFSGRQFSNSRSEMNVSTLELGDSALYLCASSSQGGSSYEQYFGPGTRLTVT.

Turning to this clone: Other DNA sequences in the sample encode the same CDR3. The gene calls are TRBV19 and TRBJ1-2, with 12 bases fitting TRBD1. This CDR3 is 15 amino acids long. J gave up 5 bases and V 6 bases, and 7 bases lay outside the gene matches. Per germline, CDR1 LNHDA and CDR2 SQIVND (reference sequence). CDR3 amino acids: CASRAGTGGDYGYTF. CDR3 DNA: TGTGCCAGTAGGGCCGGGACAGGGGGCGATTATGGCTACACCTTC.

The CDR3 DNA is TGTGCCAGCAGCCTGGGGGGTGTGGGAAACATTCAGTACTTC. The encoded protein is CASSLGGVGNIQYF. The J gene is TRBJ2-4, the V gene TRBV7-3, with a possible D match to TRBD2 (6 bases). V was pared by 5 bases and J by 6 bases, with 14 bases between. Germline V CDR1 and CDR2: SGHTA, FQGTGA. The CDR3 totals 14 residues.

V is TRBV23-1 and J is TRBJ1-5; D is unresolved. TRBV23-1 is an ORF for which the function is uncertain. Trimming stripped 7 bases from V and 0 bases from J, with 16 bases between. There are 16 residues in the CDR3. CDR3 in DNA: TGCGCCAGCATCGCACCTGGAGAAGATAGCAATCAGCCCCAGCATTTT. Protein: CASIAPGEDSNQPQHF.

This sequence joins TRBV27 and TRBJ1-4; the D gene is possibly TRBD1 (6 bases). V was shortened by 6 bases and J by 0 bases, with 14 bases between the two germline ends. The CDR3 covers 16 residues. Germline CDR1 MNHEY, CDR2 SMNVEV (reference sequence). Here the CDR3 reads CASSARNRATNEKLFF. The CDR3 DNA sequence: TGTGCCAGCAGCGCCCGAAACAGGGCAACTAATGAAAAACTGTTTTTT.

This chain links TRBV11-2 with TRBJ2-3, with D possibly TRBD2 on 6 matching bases. With 5 bases removed from V and 0 bases from J, the gap between germline ends came to 12 bases. The germline V gene encodes CDR1 SGHAT and CDR2 FQNNGV. This CDR3 is built from 15 residues. The CDR3 region has the DNA TGTGCCAGCAGCCCGACTAGGACTAGCACAGATACGCAGTATTTT. It codes for CASSPTRTSTDTQYF.

This chain links TRBV27 with TRBJ2-3; a possible D gene is TRBD2 (6 bases). There are 14 residues in the CDR3. V shed 7 bases and J shed 5 bases, with 16 bases lying between them. Germline assignment: CDR1 MNHEY and CDR2 SMNVEV (reference sequence). CDR3 sequence (DNA): TGTGCCAGCACTACCCTTGCGGGACGAGATACGCAGTATTTT. It encodes CASTTLAGRDTQYF.

This chain uses TRBV6-2 or TRBV6-3 with TRBJ2-2, with no clear D. The V end was cut by 4 bases, the J end by 1 base, with 7 bases between. The germline V gene encodes CDR1 MNHEY and CDR2 SVGEGT. The CDR3 is 14 amino acids. The DNA of the CDR3 is TGTGCCAGCAGTTCTAACTGGAACACCGGGGAGCTGTTTTTT. This encodes CASSSNWNTGELFF.